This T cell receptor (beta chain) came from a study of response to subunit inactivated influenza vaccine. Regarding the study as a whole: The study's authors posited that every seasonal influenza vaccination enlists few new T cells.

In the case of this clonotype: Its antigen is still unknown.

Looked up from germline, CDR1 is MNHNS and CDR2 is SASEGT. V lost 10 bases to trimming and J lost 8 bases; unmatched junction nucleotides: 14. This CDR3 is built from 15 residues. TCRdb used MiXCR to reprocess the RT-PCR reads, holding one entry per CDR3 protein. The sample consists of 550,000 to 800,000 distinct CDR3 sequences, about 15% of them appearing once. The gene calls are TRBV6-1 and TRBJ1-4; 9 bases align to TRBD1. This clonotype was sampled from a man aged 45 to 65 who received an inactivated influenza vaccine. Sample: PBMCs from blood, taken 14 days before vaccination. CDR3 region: CATHSGQGLGEKLFF. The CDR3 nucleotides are TGTGCCACCCACTCCGGACAGGGGCTGGGGGAAAAACTGTTTTTT.